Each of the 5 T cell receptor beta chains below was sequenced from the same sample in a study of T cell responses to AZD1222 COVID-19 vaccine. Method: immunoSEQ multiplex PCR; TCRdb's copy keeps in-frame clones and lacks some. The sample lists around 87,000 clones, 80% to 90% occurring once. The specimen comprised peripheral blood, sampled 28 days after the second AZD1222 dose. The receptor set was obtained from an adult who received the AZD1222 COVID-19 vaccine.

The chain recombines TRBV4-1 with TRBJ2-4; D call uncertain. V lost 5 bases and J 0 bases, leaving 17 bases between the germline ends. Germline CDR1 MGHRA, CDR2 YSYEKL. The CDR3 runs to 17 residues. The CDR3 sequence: CASSAHWPILAKNIQYF. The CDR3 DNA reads TGCGCCAGCAGCGCCCATTGGCCAATACTAGCCAAAAACATTCAGTACTTC.

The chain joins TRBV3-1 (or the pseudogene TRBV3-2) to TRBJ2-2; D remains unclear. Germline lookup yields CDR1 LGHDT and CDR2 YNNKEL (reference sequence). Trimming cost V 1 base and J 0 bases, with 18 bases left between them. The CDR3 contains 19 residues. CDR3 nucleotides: TGTGCCAGCAGCCAAGGAAGGTCGGCCTTGGGGTCGAACACCGGGGAGCTGTTTTTT. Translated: CASSQGRSALGSNTGELFF.

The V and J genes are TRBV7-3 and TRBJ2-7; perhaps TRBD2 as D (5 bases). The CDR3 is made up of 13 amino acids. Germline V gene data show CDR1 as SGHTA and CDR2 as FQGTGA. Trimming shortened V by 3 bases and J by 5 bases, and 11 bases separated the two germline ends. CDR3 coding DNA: TGTGCCAGCAGCTTTAGTTTGGGAGACGAGCAGTACTTC. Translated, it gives CASSFSLGDEQYF.

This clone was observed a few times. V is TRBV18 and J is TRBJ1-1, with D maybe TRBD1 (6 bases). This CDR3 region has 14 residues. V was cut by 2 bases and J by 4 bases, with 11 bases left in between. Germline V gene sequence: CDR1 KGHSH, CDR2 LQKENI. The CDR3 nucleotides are TGTGCCAGCTCACCATTACAGGGTGTCACTGAAGCTTTCTTT. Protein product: CASSPLQGVTEAFF.

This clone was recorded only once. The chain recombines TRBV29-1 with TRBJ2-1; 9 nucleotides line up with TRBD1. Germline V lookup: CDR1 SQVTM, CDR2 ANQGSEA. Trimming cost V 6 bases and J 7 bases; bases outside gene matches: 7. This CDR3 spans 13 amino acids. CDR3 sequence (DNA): TGCAGCGTCCGGGACAGGGAAGATAATGAGCAGTTCTTC. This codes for CSVRDREDNEQFF.